Listed below are T cell receptor beta chains from one sample, sequenced in a study of T cell repertoires in cytomegalovirus infection. TCRdb reprocessed the reads via MiXCR and lists one record per CDR3 protein. Among hundreds of thousands of distinct CDR3 sequences listed, roughly 35% were seen once. Sequenced material: PBMCs. The receptors were sampled from a human donor in good health (CMV status not recorded). Some clones in this sample may be carry-over from other donors' samples. The CDR3 runs from the conserved cysteine through the conserved F or W. A D gene is named only where the DNA matches it firmly. Not every row has a clone size; where given, it reads once, few, many or a size class.

size	V	J	D	CDR3	DNA
NA	TRBV24-1	TRBJ1-2	NA	CATSVGSGDGYTF	TGTGCCACCAGTGTTGGTTCCGGGGATGGCTACACCTTC
many	TRBV28	TRBJ1-1	NA	CASSRRRNTEAFF	TGTGCCAGCAGTAGGCGGAGGAACACTGAAGCTTTCTTT
few	TRBV29-1	TRBJ2-5	TRBD2	CSVQRTSGRNAETQYF	TGCAGCGTGCAAAGGACTAGCGGGAGGAATGCGGAGACCCAGTACTTC
NA	TRBV19	TRBJ1-5	TRBD1	CASSTPGQGDNQPQHF	TGTGCCAGTAGTACACCGGGACAGGGCGACAATCAGCCCCAGCATTTT
NA	TRBV19	TRBJ1-5	TRBD1	CASSPGTGSPHQPQHF	TGTGCCAGTAGCCCCGGGACAGGGTCTCCTCATCAGCCCCAGCATTTT
few	TRBV7-8	TRBJ2-3	NA	CASSRLPDTQYF	TGTGCCAGCAGCCGACTTCCAGATACGCAGTATTTT
few	TRBV5-6	TRBJ2-1	NA	CASSLAGPNNEQFF	TGTGCCAGCAGCTTGGCTGGACCCAACAATGAGCAGTTCTTC
few	TRBV7-2	TRBJ2-1	NA	CASSLAHQFF	TGTGCCAGCAGCTTAGCACACCAGTTCTTC
NA	TRBV20-1	TRBJ1-2	NA	CSSASNREADYGYTF	TGCAGTTCTGCTAGTAACCGGGAGGCAGACTATGGCTACACCTTC
NA	TRBV28	TRBJ2-1	TRBD2	CASSLEASGRVDEQFF	TGTGCCAGCAGTTTAGAGGCTAGCGGGAGGGTTGATGAGCAGTTCTTC
NA	TRBV18	TRBJ2-5	NA	CASSPSVEGLETQYF	TGTGCCAGCTCACCAAGTGTCGAGGGGCTGGAGACCCAGTACTTC
few	TRBV6-5	TRBJ2-1	NA	CASSYASSYNEQFF	TGTGCCAGCAGTTACGCGTCCTCCTACAATGAGCAGTTCTTC
many	TRBV7-2	TRBJ1-2	TRBD1	CASSLTYRGNYGYTF	TGTGCCAGCAGCTTAACGTACAGGGGGAACTATGGCTACACCTTC
once	TRBV2	TRBJ1-1	NA	CAGSRLDLTEAFF	TGTGCCGGGAGCCGTTTGGACCTCACTGAAGCTTTCTTT
NA	TRBV6-6	TRBJ2-7	NA	CASSFLGRGGSYEQYF	TGTGCCAGCAGTTTCCTCGGGCGAGGGGGATCCTACGAGCAGTACTTC
NA	TRBV28	TRBJ2-3	NA	CASRPEESTDTQYF	TGTGCCAGCAGGCCCGAGGAAAGCACAGATACGCAGTATTTT
NA	TRBV19	TRBJ2-7	TRBD2	CASSMVAGASYEQYF	TGTGCCAGTAGTATGGTAGCGGGGGCCTCCTACGAGCAGTACTTC
few	TRBV28	TRBJ1-5	NA	CASSFMGGYQPQHF	TGTGCCAGCAGTTTCATGGGCGGGTATCAGCCCCAGCATTTT
NA	TRBV5-4	TRBJ2-2	NA	CASSLLSSGELFF	TGTGCCAGCAGCTTGCTAAGCTCCGGGGAGCTGTTTTTT
few	TRBV28	TRBJ1-4	TRBD1	CASRGTGKVEKLFF	TGTGCCAGCAGGGGGACAGGGAAGGTTGAAAAACTGTTTTTT
NA	TRBV12-3/TRBV12-4	TRBJ1-1	TRBD1	CASTSLLGDSGPEAFF	TGTGCCAGCACTTCTTTGTTGGGGGACAGCGGGCCTGAAGCTTTCTTT
NA	TRBV6-5	TRBJ1-2	TRBD1	CASSGTEFFGYTF	TGTGCCAGCAGTGGGACAGAATTTTTCGGCTACACCTTC
many	TRBV7-6	TRBJ2-2	NA	CASSFRQAPNTGELFF	TGTGCCAGCAGCTTTCGGCAAGCTCCGAACACCGGGGAGCTGTTTTTT
few	TRBV28	TRBJ2-7	TRBD2	CASTSDSGRFAEYF	TGTGCCAGCACCTCAGATAGCGGGAGGTTCGCGGAGTACTTC